Below, one TCR beta chain is given with its context. Its antigen remains unidentified. The CDR3 is 15 amino acids. The ends were cut back, 2 bases at V and 3 bases at J, with 10 bases in the middle. Germline V gene data show CDR1 as WSHSY and CDR2 as SAAADI. Produced via immunoSEQ multiplex PCR; TCRdb's table is partial and in-frame only. The table includes 1.4 million or so clones, around 98.5% detected once. This entry comes from a study of shared clonotypes between healthy human individuals. Study at large: Donors had three CD4 naive, three CD4 memory, two CD8 naive and one CD8 memory plate apiece.

General observations from the study: Non-shared clonotypes had lower generation probabilities than those shared by all four donors. Estimated clonotype richness was generally higher in naive than memory subsets.

The sample taken for sequencing was naive CD4+ T cells sorted from blood. Sample subset: CD45RA+ positively selected. The source of this sequence is a man aged 30 to 45 in good health. The gene calls are TRBV10-2 and TRBJ2-2; D not certain. CDR3 sequence reads: CASSESQVYTGELFF. DNA of the CDR3: TGCGCCAGCAGTGAGAGTCAAGTTTACACCGGGGAGCTGTTTTTT.